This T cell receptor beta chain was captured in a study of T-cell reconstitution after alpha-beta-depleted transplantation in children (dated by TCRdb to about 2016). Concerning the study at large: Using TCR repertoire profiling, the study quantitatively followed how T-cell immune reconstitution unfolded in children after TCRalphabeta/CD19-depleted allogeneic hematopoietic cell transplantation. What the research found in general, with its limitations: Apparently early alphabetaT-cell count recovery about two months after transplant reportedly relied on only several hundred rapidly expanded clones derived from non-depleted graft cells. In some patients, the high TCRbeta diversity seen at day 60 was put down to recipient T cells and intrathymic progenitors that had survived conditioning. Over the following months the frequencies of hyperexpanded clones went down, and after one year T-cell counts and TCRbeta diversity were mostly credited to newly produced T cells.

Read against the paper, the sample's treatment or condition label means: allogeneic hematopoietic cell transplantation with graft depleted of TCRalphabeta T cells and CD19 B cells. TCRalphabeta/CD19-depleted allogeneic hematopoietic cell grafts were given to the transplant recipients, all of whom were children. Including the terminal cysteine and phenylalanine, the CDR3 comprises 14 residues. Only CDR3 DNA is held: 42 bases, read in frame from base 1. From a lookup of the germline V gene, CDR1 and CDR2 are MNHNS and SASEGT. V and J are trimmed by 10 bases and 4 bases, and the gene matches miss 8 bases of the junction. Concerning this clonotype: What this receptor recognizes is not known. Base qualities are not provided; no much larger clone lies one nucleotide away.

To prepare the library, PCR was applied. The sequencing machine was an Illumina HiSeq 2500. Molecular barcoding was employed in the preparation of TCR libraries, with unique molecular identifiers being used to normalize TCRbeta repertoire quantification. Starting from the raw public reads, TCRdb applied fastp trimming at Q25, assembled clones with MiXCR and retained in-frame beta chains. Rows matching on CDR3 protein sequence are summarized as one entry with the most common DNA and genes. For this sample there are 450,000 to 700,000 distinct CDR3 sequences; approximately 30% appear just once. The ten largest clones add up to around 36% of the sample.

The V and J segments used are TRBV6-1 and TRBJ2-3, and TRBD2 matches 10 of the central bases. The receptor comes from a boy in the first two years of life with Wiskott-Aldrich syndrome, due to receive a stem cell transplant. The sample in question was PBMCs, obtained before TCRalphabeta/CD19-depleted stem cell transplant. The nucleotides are TGTGCCACCAAACTAGCGGGAACCGCAGATACGCAGTATTTT. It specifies CATKLAGTADTQYF.